What follows describes a single T cell receptor beta chain. The antigen remains undetermined. Between the trimmed V and J ends, which lost 2 bases and 5 bases, there was a span of 10 bases. There are 15 residues in the CDR3. The germline CDR1 and CDR2 sequences are KGHSH and LQKENI. The data are from a study of T cell responses to AZD1222 COVID-19 vaccine. Study-level results: Vaccine-associated CD4 TCRs ranged over spike, dominating at 160-218 and 743-854. Repertoire sampling occurred only after the peak T cell response. It should be noted that donors were predominantly white British and more often female, and clonal diversity was possibly underestimated. Seropositivity was recorded at baseline in only a handful of AZD1222 recipients.

Libraries were prepared by immunoSEQ multiplex PCR; TCRdb keeps only in-frame clonotypes and omits some of them. The sample lists 130,000 or so clones, roughly 88% occurring once. The rearrangement links TRBV18 to TRBJ1-6; D is perhaps TRBD1 (6 bases). The TCR originated in an adult in good health. The source was peripheral blood, collected on day 0 of AZD1222 vaccination. The CDR3 protein is CASSPAGTNNSPLHF. CDR3 DNA: TGTGCCAGCTCACCAGCCGGGACAAATAATTCACCCCTCCACTTT.